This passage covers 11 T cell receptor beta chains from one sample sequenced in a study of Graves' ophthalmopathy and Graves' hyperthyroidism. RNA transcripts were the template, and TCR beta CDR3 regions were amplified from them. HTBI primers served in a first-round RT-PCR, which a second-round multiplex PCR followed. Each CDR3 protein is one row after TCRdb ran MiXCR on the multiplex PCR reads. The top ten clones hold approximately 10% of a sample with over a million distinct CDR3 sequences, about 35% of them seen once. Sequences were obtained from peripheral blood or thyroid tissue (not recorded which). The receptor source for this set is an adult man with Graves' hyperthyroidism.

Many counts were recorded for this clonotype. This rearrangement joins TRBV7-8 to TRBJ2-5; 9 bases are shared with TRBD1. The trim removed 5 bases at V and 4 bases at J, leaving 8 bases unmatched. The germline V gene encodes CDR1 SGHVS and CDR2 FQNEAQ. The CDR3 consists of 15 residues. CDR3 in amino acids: CASSERTGVGETQYF. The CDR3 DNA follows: TGTGCCAGCAGCGAAAGGACAGGGGTGGGAGAGACCCAGTACTTC.

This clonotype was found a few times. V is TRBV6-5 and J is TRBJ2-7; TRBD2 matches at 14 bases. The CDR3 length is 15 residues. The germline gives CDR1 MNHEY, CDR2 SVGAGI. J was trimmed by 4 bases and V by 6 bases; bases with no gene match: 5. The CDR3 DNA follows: TGTGCCAGCAGCGGGACTAGCGGGAGTGGGTACGAGCAGTACTTC. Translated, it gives CASSGTSGSGYEQYF.

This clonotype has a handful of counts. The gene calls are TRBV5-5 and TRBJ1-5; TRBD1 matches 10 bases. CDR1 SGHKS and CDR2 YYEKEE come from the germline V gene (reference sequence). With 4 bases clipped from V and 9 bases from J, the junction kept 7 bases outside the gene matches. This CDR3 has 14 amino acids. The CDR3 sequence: CASSHRDRGGPQHF. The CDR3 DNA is TGTGCCAGCAGCCACCGGGACAGGGGAGGGCCCCAGCATTTT.

In DNA form, the CDR3 reads TGTGCCAGCAGCTTAAAAAGCGGGAGGAGGGAGACCCAGTACTTC. It yields the protein CASSLKSGRRETQYF. The chain recombines TRBV7-2 with TRBJ2-5; 9 positions match TRBD2. CDR1 SGHTA and CDR2 FQGNSA come from the germline V gene. CDR3 size: 15 residues. After removal of 2 bases from V and 5 bases from J, the junction contained 6 bases not matched to a gene. The whole variable domain, filled in from reference TRBV7-2 and TRBJ2-5, reads GAGVSQSPSNKVTEKGKDVELRCDPISGHTALYWYRQSLGQGLEFLIYFQGNSAPDKSGLPSDRFSAERTGGSVSTLTIQRTQQEDSAVYLCASSLKSGRRETQYFGPGTRLLVL.

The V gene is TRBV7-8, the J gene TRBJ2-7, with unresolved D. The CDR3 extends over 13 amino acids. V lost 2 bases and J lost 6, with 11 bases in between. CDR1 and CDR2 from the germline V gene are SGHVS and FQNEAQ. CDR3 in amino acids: CASSLTSSGEQYF. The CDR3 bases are TGTGCCAGCAGCTTAACCTCGTCGGGCGAGCAGTACTTC.

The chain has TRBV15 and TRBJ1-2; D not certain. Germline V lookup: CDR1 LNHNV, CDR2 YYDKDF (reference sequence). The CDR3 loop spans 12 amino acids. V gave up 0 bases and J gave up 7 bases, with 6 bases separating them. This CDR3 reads CATSRDVGGYTF. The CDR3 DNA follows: TGTGCCACCAGCAGAGATGTGGGTGGCTACACCTTC.

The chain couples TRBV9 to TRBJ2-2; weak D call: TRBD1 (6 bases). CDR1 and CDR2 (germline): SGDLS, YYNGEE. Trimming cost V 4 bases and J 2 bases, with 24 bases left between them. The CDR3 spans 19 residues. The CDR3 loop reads CASSPPPGQLAFNTGELFF. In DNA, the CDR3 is TGTGCCAGCAGCCCACCCCCCGGACAGTTAGCCTTTAACACCGGGGAGCTGTTTTTT.

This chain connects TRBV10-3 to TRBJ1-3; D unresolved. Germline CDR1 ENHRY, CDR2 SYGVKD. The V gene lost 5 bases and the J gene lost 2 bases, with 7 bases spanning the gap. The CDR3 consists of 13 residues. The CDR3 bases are TGTGCCATCAGTTACCAGACTGGAAACACCATATATTTT. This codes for CAISYQTGNTIYF.

CDR3 loop: CASSYDESGGHCNQPQHF. The DNA of the CDR3 is TGTGCCAGCAGTTACGACGAGAGCGGGGGGCACTGCAATCAGCCCCAGCATTTT. The chain has TRBV6-5 and TRBJ1-5; D is possibly TRBD1 (6 bases). The V and J ends lost 2 bases and 2 bases respectively, with 19 bases between them. CDR3 length: 18 residues. Germline V gene data show CDR1 as MNHEY and CDR2 as SVGAGI.

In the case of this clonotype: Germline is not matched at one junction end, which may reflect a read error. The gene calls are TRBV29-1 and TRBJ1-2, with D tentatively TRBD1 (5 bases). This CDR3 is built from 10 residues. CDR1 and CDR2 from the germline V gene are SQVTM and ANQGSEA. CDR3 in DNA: TGCAGCCTCGGGGCCTATGGCTATACCTTC. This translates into CSLGAYGYTF.

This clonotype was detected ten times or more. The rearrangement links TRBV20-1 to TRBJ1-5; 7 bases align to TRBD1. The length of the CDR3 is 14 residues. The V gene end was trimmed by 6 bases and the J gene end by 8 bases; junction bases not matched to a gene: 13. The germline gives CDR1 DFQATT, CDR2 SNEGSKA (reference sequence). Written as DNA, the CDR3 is TGCAGTGCCCCCCCTCGACAGGGCAGGGAGCCCCAGCATTTT. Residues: CSAPPRQGREPQHF.